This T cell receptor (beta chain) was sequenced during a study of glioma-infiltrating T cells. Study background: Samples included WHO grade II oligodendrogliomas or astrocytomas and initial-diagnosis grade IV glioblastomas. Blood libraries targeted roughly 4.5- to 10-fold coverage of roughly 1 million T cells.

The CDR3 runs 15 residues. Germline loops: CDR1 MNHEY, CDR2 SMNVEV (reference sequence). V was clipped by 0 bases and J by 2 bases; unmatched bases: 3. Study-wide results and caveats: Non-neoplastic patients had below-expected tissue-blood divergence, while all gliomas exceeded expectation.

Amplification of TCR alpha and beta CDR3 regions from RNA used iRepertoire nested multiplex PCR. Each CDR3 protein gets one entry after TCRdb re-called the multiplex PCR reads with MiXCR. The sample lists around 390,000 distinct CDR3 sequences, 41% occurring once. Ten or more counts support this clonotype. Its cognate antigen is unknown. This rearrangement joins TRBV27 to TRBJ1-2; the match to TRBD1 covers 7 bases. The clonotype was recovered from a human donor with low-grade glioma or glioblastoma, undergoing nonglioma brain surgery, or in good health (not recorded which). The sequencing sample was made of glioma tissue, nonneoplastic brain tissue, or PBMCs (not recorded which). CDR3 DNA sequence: TGTGCCAGCAGTTTATCCGGACAGGCAAACTATGGCTACACCTTC. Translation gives CASSLSGQANYGYTF.